This T cell receptor (beta chain) appears in the sequencing data of a study of stem cell transplantation in POMP-related autoinflammatory disease. CDR1 and CDR2 (germline): MNHNY, SVGAGI (reference sequence). The V segment lost 1 base and the J segment 7 bases; nucleotides outside the gene matches: 13. The CDR3 contains 16 residues. TCRdb keeps only in-frame clones here, not all; method: immunoSEQ multiplex PCR. The table has 30,000 or so clones, about 90% seen once. The source is a human donor with POMP-related autoinflammation and immune dysregulation (PRAID). This chain joins TRBV6-6 and TRBJ2-7; 7 bases match TRBD2. Sequenced here: CD4+ T cells from PBMCs, sampled before stem cell transplantation. The CDR3 DNA sequence: TGTGCCAGCAGTTACTTGCCCTTGGGAGGGCCAAGTGAGCAGTACTTC. This gives the protein CASSYLPLGGPSEQYF.